This T cell receptor (beta chain) is from a study of blood T cell repertoires in COVID-19. Overall study context: Researchers got acute and convalescent COVID-19 samples from the United States, Italy and Spain. PBMCs, B-cell-depleted T cells, or T cells were the source of the cDNA or gDNA that made up the material.

Unmatched junction bases numbered 4, after V lost 6 bases and J lost 2 bases. Germline loops: CDR1 MDHEN, CDR2 SYDVKM. CDR3 length: 15 residues. In the authors' workflow: Scientists estimated how many nucleated cells there were by amplifying reference gene primers. The table came from immunoSEQ multiplex PCR; TCRdb's copy has only in-frame clones and leaves some out. V, J and clone size are taken as reported in that table, and D and trimming were inferred from the DNA itself. The table lists 150,000 to 200,000 clones, about 80% of them singletons, with 2.6% in the top ten. The sequence was collected from a human donor with acute or convalescent COVID-19. The donor label of this sample is uncertain. The chain recombines TRBV28 with TRBJ2-1; 10 nucleotides align to TRBD2. The specimen was peripheral blood. The chain's CDR3 is CASSPAGGPYNEQFF. CDR3 DNA: TGTGCCAGCAGCCCAGCGGGAGGGCCCTACAATGAGCAGTTCTTC.